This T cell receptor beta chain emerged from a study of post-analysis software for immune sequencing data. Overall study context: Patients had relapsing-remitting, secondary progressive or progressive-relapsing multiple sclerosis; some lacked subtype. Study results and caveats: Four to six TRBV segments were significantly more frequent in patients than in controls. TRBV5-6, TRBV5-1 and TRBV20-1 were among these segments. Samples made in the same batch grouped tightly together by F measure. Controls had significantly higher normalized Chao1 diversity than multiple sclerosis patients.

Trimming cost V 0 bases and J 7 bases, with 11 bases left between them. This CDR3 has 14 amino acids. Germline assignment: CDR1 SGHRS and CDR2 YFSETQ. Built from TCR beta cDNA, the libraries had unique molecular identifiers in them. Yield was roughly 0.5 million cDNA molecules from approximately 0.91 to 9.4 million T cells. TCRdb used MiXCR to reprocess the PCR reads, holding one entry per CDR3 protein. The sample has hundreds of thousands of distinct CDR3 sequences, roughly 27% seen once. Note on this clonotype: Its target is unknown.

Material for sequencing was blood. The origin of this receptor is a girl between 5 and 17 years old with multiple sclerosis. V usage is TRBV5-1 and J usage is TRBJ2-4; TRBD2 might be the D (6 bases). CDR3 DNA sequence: TGCGCCAGCAGCTTGGAGGGGAGGAGTAACATTCAGTACTTC. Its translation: CASSLEGRSNIQYF.